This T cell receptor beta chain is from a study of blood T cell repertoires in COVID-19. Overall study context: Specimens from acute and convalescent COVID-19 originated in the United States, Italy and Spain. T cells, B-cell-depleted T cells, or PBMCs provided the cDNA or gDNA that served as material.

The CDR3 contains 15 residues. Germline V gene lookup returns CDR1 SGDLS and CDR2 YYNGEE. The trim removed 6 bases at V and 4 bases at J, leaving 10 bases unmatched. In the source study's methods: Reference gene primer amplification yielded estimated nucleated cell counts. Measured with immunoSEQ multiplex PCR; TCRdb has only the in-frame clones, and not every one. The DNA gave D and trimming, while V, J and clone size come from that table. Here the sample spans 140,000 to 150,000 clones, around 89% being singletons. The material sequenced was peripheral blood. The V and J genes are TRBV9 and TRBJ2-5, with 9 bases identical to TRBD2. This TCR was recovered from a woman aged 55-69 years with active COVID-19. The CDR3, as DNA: TGTGCCAGCAATAGCGGGAGAACGGAGTTAGAGACCCAGTACTTC. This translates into CASNSGRTELETQYF.